The following is a TCR beta chain sequence with its context. These data originate in a study of cytomegalovirus exposure and HLA in healthy donors. The germline V gene encodes CDR1 SGHTA and CDR2 FQGNSA. Losses at the gene ends were 4 bases for V and 6 bases for J; bases not matched to a gene: 3. The CDR3 is 13 amino acids. PCR amplification relied on 60 Vbeta primers (plus 13 Jbeta primers). Clones were sequenced by immunoSEQ multiplex PCR, and TCRdb holds only the in-frame ones, with some missing. Its table records 120,000 to 150,000 clones. J is TRBJ1-5 and V is TRBV7-2, with 7 bases fitting TRBD1. The sequenced sample was PBMCs. This TCR derives from a man aged 35 to 55 in good health and CMV-seronegative. The CDR3 reads CASSSWDSQPQHF. CDR3 coding DNA: TGTGCCAGCAGCTCCTGGGACAGTCAGCCCCAGCATTTT.